The source of this TCR beta chain is a study of T cell repertoires in cytomegalovirus infection. Overall study context: Public TCR beta signatures indicated both CMV infection and matching HLA type. Points from the study as a whole: The ex vivo response showed dominance by HLA-C-restricted CMV-specific TCR beta clonotypes. Cumulative public TCR beta family frequency identified carriers of CMV plus the relevant HLA.

V shed 6 bases and J shed 2 bases, with 20 bases lying between them. The V gene's germline CDR1 is SQVTM and CDR2 ANQGSEA. The CDR3 is 16 amino acids. Note on this clonotype: Its antigen is unidentified.

TCRdb redid the calling of the reads with MiXCR, one entry per CDR3 protein. The table shows some 940,000 distinct CDR3 sequences, with 25% to 40% occurring only once. The sample here was cultured CD8+ T cells from PBMCs, taken from culture after CMV antigen stimulation. V is TRBV29-1 and J is TRBJ2-1; possible D gene TRBD1, 6 bases. The sequence derives from a human donor in good health (CMV status not recorded). Some clones in this sample may be carry-over from other donors' samples. CDR3 protein: CSVQEQGLNPYNEQFF. The CDR3 nucleotides are TGCAGCGTCCAAGAACAGGGCCTCAACCCCTACAATGAGCAGTTCTTC.